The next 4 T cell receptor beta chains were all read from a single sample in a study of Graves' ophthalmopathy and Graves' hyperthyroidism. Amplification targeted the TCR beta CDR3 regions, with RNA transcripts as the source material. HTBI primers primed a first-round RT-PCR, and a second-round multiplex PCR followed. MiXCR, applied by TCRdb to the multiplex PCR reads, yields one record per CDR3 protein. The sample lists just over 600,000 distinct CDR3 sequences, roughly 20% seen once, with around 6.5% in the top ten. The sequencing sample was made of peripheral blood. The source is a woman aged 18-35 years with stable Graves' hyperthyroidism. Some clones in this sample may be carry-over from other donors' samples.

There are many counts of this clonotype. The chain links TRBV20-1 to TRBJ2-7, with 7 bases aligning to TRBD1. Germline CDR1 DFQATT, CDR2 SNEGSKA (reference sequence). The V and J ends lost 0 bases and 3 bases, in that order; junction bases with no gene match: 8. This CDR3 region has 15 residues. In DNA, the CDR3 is TGCAGTGCTAGAGATGTGGACAGGATCGTCTACGAGCAGTACTTC. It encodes CSARDVDRIVYEQYF.

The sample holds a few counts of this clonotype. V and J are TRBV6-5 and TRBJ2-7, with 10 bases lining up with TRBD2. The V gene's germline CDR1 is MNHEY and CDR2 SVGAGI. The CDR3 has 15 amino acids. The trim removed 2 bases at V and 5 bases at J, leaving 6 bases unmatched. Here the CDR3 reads CASSYVLAGTNEQYF. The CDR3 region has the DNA TGTGCCAGCAGTTACGTACTAGCGGGAACCAACGAGCAGTACTTC.

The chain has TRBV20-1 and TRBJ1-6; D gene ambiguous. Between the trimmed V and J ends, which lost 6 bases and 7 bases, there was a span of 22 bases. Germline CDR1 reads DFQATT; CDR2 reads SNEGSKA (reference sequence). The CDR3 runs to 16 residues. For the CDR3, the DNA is TGCAGTGCCTCTACCTTGACCGATTTGGGGAATTCACCCCTCCACTTT. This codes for CSASTLTDLGNSPLHF.

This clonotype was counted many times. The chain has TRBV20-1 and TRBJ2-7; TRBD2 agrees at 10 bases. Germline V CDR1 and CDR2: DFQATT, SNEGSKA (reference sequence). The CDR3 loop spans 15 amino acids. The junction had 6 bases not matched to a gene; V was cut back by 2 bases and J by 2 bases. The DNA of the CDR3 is TGCAGTGCTAGAAAAGAGGGGACTAGCGCCTACGAGCAGTACTTC. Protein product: CSARKEGTSAYEQYF.